This passage covers 4 T cell receptor beta chains from one sample sequenced in a study of response to subunit inactivated influenza vaccine. In TCRdb, the RT-PCR reads were re-called with MiXCR into one record per CDR3 protein. This table holds hundreds of thousands of distinct CDR3 sequences, less than 15% found once. The sample consisted of PBMCs from blood, taken 14 to 15 days before vaccination. The receptors stem from a man aged 50-59 years who received an inactivated influenza vaccine.

In nucleotides, the CDR3 is TGCGCCAGCAGCCGCCACGCCCAGGGGGACACTGAAGCTTTCTTT. It codes for CASSRHAQGDTEAFF. This chain connects TRBV4-3 to TRBJ1-1, with TRBD1 identical over 7 bases. The CDR3 totals 15 residues. Trimming cost V 4 bases and J 3 bases; bases outside gene matches: 8. CDR1 is LGHNA, CDR2 YSLEER, per germline.

In its sample, this clonotype was seen a few times. The chain combines TRBV5-1 with TRBJ2-3, with a tentative D call TRBD2 (6 bases). Per the germline V gene, CDR1 is SGHRS and CDR2 is YFSETQ. This CDR3 has 12 amino acids. Trimming took off 0 bases at V and 13 bases at J, with 12 bases between the two ends. The CDR3 here is CASSLGEAREYF. The CDR3 nucleotides read TGCGCCAGCAGCTTGGGGGAGGCAAGGGAGTATTTT.

The rearrangement links TRBV24-1 to TRBJ2-1, with D possibly being TRBD1 (7 bases). Trimming shortened V by 3 bases and J by 8 bases, and 19 bases separated the two germline ends. The CDR3 runs to 16 residues. Germline-derived CDR1 and CDR2 are KGHDR and SFDVKD. This CDR3 is CATSDPRGENLDEQFF. The CDR3 DNA reads TGTGCCACCAGTGATCCCAGGGGGGAAAATCTCGATGAGCAGTTCTTC.

This chain connects TRBV29-1 to TRBJ2-5; D remains unclear. Looked up from germline, CDR1 is SQVTM and CDR2 is ANQGSEA. This CDR3 region has 15 residues. V lost 1 base and J lost 1, with 13 bases in between. CDR3 bases: TGCAGCGTTGAAGGGCCCCCCGTAGGCCAAGAGACCCAGTACTTC. Translated, it gives CSVEGPPVGQETQYF.